This T cell receptor beta chain comes out of a study of blood T cell repertoires in COVID-19. In the study overall: Acute-phase and convalescent COVID-19 samples originated in the United States, Italy and Spain. Sources were T cells, B-cell-depleted T cells, or PBMCs; the material itself was cDNA or gDNA.

In the original processing: For nucleated cells, counts were estimated from reference gene primer amplification. Repertoires were generated with immunoSEQ multiplex PCR, while TCRdb's copy carries only in-frame clones and drops some. V and J calls and clone size are given by that table; D and trimming were obtained from the DNA. The sample holds under 150,000 clones, roughly 88% seen once. Trimming stripped 2 bases from V and 2 bases from J, with 4 bases between. The CDR3 is 13 residues long. Germline lookup yields CDR1 MNHEY and CDR2 SVGEGT. This TCR was recovered from a woman aged 65 to 85 who had recovered from COVID-19. The chain recombines TRBV6-2 or TRBV6-3 with TRBJ1-3; unclear D gene. The sequencing sample was made of peripheral blood. DNA for the CDR3: TGTGCCAGCAGTTACCTCCCTGGAAACACCATATATTTT. As protein: CASSYLPGNTIYF.